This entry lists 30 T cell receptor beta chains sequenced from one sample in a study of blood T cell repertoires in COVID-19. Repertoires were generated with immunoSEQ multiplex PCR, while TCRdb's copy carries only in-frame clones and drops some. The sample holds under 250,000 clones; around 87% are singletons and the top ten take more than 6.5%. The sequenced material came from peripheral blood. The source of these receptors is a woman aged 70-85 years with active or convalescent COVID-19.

The CDR3 region is CASSASGEGEQYF. DNA of the CDR3: TGTGCCAGCAGTGCTTCAGGGGAGGGCGAGCAGTACTTC. The chain joins TRBV6-4 to TRBJ2-7; D is possibly TRBD2 (7 bases). Trimming removed 4 bases from V and 6 bases from J, with 13 bases in between. Germline lookup yields CDR1 MRHNA and CDR2 SNTAGT. CDR3 length: 13 residues.

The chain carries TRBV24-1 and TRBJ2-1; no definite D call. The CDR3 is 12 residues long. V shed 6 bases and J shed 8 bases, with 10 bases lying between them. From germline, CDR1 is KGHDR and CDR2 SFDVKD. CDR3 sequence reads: CATSRMGYEQFF. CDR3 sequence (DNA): TGTGCCACCAGTAGAATGGGCTATGAGCAGTTCTTC.

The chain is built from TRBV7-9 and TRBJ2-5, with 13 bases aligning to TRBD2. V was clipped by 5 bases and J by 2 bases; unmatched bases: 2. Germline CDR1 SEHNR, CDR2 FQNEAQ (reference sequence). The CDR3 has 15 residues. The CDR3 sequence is CASSATSGGQETQYF. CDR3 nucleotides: TGTGCCAGCAGCGCGACTAGCGGGGGGCAAGAGACCCAGTACTTC. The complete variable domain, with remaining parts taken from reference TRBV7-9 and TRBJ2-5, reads DTGVSQNPRHKITKRGQNVTFRCDPISEHNRLYWYRQTLGQGPEFLTYFQNEAQLEKSRLLSDRFSAERPKGSFSTLEIQRTEQGDSAMYLCASSATSGGQETQYFGPGTRLLVL.

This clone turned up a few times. The CDR3 reads CASSASLAGGVRSTDTQYF. As DNA, the CDR3 is TGTGCCAGCAGCGCCTCACTAGCGGGGGGGGTTCGGAGCACAGATACGCAGTATTTT. The rearrangement joins TRBV9 to TRBJ2-3; 13 bases match TRBD2. The CDR3 has 19 amino acids. The ends lost 3 bases at V and 0 bases at J; junction bases unmatched: 10. Germline-derived CDR1 and CDR2 are SGDLS and YYNGEE.

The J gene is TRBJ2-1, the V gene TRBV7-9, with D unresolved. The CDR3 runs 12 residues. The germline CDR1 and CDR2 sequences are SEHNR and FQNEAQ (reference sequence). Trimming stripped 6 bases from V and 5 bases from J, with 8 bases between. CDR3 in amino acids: CASRPSNNEQFF. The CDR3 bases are TGTGCCAGCAGACCCTCTAACAATGAGCAGTTCTTC.

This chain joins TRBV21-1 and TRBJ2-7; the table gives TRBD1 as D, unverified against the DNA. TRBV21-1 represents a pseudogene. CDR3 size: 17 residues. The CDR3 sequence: CASSNRGIRGRTYEQYF. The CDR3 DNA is TGTGCCAGCAGCAATCGGGGAATCAGGGGTAGAACCTACGAGCAGTACTTC.

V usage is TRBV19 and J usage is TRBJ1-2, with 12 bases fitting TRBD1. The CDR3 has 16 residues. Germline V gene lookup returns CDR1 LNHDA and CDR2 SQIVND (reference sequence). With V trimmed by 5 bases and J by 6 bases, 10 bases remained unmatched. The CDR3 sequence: CASSSAGTGGQNGYTF. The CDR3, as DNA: TGTGCCAGTAGTTCTGCCGGGACAGGGGGCCAAAATGGCTACACCTTC.

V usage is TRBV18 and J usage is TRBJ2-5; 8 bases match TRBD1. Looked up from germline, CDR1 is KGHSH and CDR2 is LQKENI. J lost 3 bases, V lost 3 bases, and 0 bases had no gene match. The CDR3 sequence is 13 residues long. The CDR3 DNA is TGTGCCAGCTCACCGACAGGGGAAGAGACCCAGTACTTC. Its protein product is CASSPTGEETQYF.

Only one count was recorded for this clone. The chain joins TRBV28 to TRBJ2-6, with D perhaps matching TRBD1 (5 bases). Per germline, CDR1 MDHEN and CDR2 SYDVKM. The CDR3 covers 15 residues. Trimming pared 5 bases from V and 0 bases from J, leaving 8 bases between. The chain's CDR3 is CASSRQLSGANVLTF. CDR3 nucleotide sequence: TGTGCCAGCAGTCGACAGCTCTCTGGGGCCAACGTCCTGACTTTC.

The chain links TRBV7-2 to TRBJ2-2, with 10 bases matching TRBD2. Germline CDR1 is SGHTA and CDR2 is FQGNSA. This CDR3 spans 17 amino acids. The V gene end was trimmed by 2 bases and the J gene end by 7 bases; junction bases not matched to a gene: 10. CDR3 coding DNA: TGTGCCAGCAGCTTACATAGGCTAGCGGGGGCAGACGGGGAGCTGTTTTTT. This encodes CASSLHRLAGADGELFF.

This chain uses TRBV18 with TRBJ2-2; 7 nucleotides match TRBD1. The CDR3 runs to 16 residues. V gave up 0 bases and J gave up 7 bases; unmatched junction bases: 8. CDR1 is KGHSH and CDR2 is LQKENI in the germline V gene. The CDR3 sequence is CASSPPGQAGGGELFF. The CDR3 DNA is TGTGCCAGCTCACCACCCGGACAGGCGGGCGGCGGGGAGCTGTTTTTT.

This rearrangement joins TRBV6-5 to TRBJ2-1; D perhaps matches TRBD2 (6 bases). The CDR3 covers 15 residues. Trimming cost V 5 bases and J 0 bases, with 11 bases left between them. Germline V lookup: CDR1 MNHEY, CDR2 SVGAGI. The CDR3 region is CASSIVGGSYNEQFF. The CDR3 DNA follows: TGTGCCAGCAGTATAGTCGGGGGCTCCTACAATGAGCAGTTCTTC.

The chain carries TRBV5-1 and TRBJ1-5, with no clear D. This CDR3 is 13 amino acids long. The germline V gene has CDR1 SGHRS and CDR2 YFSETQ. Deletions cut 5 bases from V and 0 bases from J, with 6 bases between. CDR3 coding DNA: TGCGCCAGCAGGGAGAGTAGCAATCAGCCCCAGCATTTT. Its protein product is CASRESSNQPQHF. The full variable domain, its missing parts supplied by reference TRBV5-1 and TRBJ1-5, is KAGVTQTPRYLIKTRGQQVTLSCSPISGHRSVSWYQQTPGQGLQFLFEYFSETQRNKGNFPGRFSGRQFSNSRSEMNVSTLELGDSALYLCASRESSNQPQHFGDGTRLSIL.

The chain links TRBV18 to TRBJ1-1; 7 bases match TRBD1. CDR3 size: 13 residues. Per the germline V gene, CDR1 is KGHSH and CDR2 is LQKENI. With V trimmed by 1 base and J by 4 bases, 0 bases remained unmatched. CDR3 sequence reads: CASSPQGATEAFF. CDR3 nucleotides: TGTGCCAGCTCACCACAGGGGGCCACTGAAGCTTTCTTT.

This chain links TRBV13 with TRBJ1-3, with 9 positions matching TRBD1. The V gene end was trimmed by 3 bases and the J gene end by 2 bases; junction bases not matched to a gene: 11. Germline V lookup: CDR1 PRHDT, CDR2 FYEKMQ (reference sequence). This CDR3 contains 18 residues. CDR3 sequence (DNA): TGTGCCAGCAGCTTCGGACAGGGGACCTTAATCCCTGGAAACACCATATATTTT. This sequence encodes CASSFGQGTLIPGNTIYF.

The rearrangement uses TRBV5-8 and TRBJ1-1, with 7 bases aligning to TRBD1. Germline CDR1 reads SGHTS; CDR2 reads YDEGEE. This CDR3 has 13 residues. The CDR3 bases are TGTGCAGGCCAGGGACAGATGAACACTGAAGCTTTCTTT. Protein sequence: CAGQGQMNTEAFF.

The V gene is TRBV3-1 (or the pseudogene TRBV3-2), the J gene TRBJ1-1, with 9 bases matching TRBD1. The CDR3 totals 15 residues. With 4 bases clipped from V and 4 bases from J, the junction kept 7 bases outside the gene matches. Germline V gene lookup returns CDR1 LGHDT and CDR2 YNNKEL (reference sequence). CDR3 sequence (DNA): TGTGCCAGCAGCCTCAGAGGGACAGGGAGCACTGAAGCTTTCTTT. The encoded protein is CASSLRGTGSTEAFF.

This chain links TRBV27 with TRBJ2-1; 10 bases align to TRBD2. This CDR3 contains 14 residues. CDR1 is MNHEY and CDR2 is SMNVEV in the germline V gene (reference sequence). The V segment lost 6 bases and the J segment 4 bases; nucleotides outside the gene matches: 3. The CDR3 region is CASRQRGGYNEQFF. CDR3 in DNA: TGTGCCAGCAGGCAGCGGGGGGGTTACAATGAGCAGTTCTTC.

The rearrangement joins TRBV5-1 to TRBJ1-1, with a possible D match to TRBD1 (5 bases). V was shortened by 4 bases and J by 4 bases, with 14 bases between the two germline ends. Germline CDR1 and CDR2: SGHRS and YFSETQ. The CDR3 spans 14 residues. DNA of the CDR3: TGCGCCAGCAGCATATTACAGGAAAGCACTGAAGCTTTCTTT. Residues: CASSILQESTEAFF.

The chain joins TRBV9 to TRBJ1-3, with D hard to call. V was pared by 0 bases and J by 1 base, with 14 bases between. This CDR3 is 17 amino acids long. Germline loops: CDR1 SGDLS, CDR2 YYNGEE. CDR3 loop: CASSVAQPMRSGNTIYF. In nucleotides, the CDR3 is TGTGCCAGCAGCGTAGCCCAACCCATGAGATCTGGAAACACCATATATTTT.

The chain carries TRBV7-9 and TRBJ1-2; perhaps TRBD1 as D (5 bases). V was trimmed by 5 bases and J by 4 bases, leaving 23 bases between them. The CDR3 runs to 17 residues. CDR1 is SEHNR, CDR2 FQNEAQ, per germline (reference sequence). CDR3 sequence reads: CASSGAGGRASFYGYTF. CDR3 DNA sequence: TGTGCCAGCAGCGGCGCGGGGGGTAGGGCCTCCTTCTATGGCTACACCTTC.

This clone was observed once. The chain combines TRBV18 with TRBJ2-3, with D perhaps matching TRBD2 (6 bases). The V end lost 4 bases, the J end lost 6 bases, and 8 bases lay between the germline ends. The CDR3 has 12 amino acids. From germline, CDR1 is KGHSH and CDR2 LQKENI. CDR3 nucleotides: TGTGCCAGCTCACGGCGGGATGATACGCAGTATTTT. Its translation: CASSRRDDTQYF. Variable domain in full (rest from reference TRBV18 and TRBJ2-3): NAGVMQNPRHLVRRRGQEARLRCSPMKGHSHVYWYRQLPEEGLKFMVYLQKENIIDESGMPKERFSAEFPKEGPSILRIQQVVRGDSAAYFCASSRRDDTQYFGPGTRLTVL.

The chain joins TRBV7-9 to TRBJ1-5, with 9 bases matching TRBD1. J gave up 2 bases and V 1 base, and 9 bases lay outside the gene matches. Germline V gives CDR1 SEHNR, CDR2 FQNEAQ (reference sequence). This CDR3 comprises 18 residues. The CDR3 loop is CASSLGGTGRFGNQPQHF. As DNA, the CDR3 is TGTGCCAGCAGCTTAGGGGGGACAGGGCGATTTGGCAATCAGCCCCAGCATTTT.

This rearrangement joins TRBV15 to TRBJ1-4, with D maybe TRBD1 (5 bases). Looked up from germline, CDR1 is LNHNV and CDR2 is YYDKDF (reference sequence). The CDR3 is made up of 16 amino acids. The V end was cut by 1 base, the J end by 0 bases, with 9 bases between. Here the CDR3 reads CATSRGQLATNEKLFF. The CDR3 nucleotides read TGTGCCACCAGCAGAGGACAGCTTGCAACTAATGAAAAACTGTTTTTT.

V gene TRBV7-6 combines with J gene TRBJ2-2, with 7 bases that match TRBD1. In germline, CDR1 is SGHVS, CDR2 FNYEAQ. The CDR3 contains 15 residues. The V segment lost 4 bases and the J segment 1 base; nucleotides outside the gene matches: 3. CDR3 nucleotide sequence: TGTGCCAGCAGCTGGACAGGCAAGAACACCGGGGAGCTGTTTTTT. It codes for CASSWTGKNTGELFF.

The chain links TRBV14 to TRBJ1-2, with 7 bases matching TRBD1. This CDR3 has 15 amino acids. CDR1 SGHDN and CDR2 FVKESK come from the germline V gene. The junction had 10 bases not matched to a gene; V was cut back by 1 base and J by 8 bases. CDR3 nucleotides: TGTGCCAGCAGCCAAGTCGGGGCGCCGGGACAGGGCTACACCTTC. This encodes CASSQVGAPGQGYTF.

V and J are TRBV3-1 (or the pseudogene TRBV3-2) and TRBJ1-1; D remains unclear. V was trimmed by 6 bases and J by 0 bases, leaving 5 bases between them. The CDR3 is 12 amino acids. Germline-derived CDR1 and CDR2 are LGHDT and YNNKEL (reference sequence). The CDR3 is CASSQMNTEAFF. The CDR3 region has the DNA TGTGCCAGCAGTCAGATGAACACTGAAGCTTTCTTT.

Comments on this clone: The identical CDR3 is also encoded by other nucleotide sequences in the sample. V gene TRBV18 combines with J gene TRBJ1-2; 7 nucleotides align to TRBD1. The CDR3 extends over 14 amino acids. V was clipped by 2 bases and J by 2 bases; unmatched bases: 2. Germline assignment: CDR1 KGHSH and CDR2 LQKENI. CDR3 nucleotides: TGTGCCAGCTCACCAACGACAGGGAACTATGGCTACACCTTC. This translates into CASSPTTGNYGYTF.

This CDR3 is CASSYSNWADLIYF. The CDR3 coding sequence is TGTGCCAGCAGTTACTCGAATTGGGCCGACCTCATATACTTC. The genes are TRBV6-5 and TRBJ2-7; unclear D gene. The CDR3 totals 14 residues. Germline V lookup: CDR1 MNHEY, CDR2 SVGAGI. V was trimmed by 0 bases and J by 13 bases, leaving 19 bases between them.

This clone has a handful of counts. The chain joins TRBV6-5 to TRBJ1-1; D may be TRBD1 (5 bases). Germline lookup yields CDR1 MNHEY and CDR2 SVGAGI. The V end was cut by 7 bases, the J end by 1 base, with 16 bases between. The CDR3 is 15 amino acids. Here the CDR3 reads CASTNGGPRNTEAFF. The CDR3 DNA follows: TGTGCCAGCACCAACGGGGGACCCAGGAACACTGAAGCTTTCTTT.